This T cell receptor (beta chain) was profiled in a study of blood T cell repertoires in COVID-19. Study-level background: COVID-19 samples collected from the United States, Italy and Spain covered acute and convalescent phases. In each case, the material was cDNA or gDNA derived from T cells, B-cell-depleted T cells, or PBMCs.

Sequencing was performed with immunoSEQ multiplex PCR; in TCRdb, only in-frame clones are kept and a portion is missing. The data hold more than 65,000 clones, with roughly four fifths observed a single time. Germline-derived CDR1 and CDR2 are SNHLY and FYNNEI. There are 16 residues in the CDR3. J was trimmed by 0 bases and V by 5 bases; bases with no gene match: 7. Seattle patient enrollment occurred during active infection, with longitudinal follow-up thereafter. The sample taken for sequencing was peripheral blood. This TCR was recovered from a man aged 25 to 40 with COVID-19, enrolled during active disease. The J gene is TRBJ2-5, the V gene TRBV2, with TRBD2 matching 9 bases. CDR3 nucleotide sequence: TGTGCCAGCAGTCCGACTAGCGGTGCGTACCAAGAGACCCAGTACTTC. It encodes CASSPTSGAYQETQYF.